The 8 T cell receptor beta chains presented below share a single source sample, sequenced in a study of T cells expressing NK-cell markers. TCRdb re-called the 5' RACE reads and shows each CDR3 protein once, DNA omitted. The sample data list hundreds of thousands of distinct CDR3 sequences. The sample taken for sequencing was blood T cells: a sorted CD56 or NKG2C T cell subset, CD4+ or CD8+ T cells, or bulk PBMC T cells (not recorded which). The receptors were sampled from a woman between 18 and 70 years old in good health.

The chain uses TRBV7-2 and TRBJ2-1; the D gene TCRdb calls, TRBD2, cannot be checked with no DNA. From germline, CDR1 is SGHTA and CDR2 FQGNSA. The CDR3 is 16 amino acids. Here the CDR3 reads CASSSSGTFSYNEQFF.

This chain connects TRBV4-1 to TRBJ1-5; TCRdb designates TRBD1, a call that cannot be tested without DNA. Per the germline V gene, CDR1 is MGHRA and CDR2 is YSYEKL. The CDR3 is 15 amino acids. The CDR3: CASSQGDRGNQPQHF.

The chain links TRBV19 to TRBJ2-7; as DNA is missing, the TRBD2 call by TCRdb cannot be tested. Looked up from germline, CDR1 is LNHDA and CDR2 is SQIVND (reference sequence). This CDR3 has 19 amino acids. CDR3 protein: CASSPSFVRTSGRTYEQYF. The variable domain in full, completed from reference TRBV19 and TRBJ2-7, reads DGGITQSPKYLFRKEGQNVTLSCEQNLNHDAMYWYRQDPGQGLRLIYYSQIVNDFQKGDIAEGYSVSREKKESFPLTVTSAQKNPTAFYLCASSPSFVRTSGRTYEQYFGPGTRLTVT.

The chain recombines TRBV29-1 with TRBJ2-7; the TCRdb D gene call, TRBD1, has no DNA to confirm it. CDR3 length equals 12 residues. CDR1 and CDR2 from the germline V gene are SQVTM and ANQGSEA. Here the CDR3 reads CSGWGQNYEQYF.

The rearrangement joins TRBV20-1 to TRBJ2-5; with no DNA, the TCRdb D assignment of TRBD2 cannot be verified. Germline assignment: CDR1 DFQATT and CDR2 SNEGSKA (reference sequence). The CDR3 sequence is 13 residues long. The CDR3 region is CSAKGLAGVGQYF.

The rearrangement joins TRBV7-8 to TRBJ1-5; lacking DNA, the TRBD1 call made by TCRdb goes unchecked. Germline V gene data show CDR1 as SGHVS and CDR2 as FQNEAQ. The length of the CDR3 is 16 residues. CDR3: CASSLGSAGANQPQHF.

The chain couples TRBV27 to TRBJ2-1; TCRdb's D gene call, TRBD2, goes unchecked for lack of DNA. The germline gives CDR1 MNHEY, CDR2 SMNVEV (reference sequence). The CDR3 loop spans 16 amino acids. The CDR3 region is CASSLPGTSGTDEQFF.

This chain connects TRBV7-2 to TRBJ2-1. The CDR3 runs 14 residues. The germline V gene encodes CDR1 SGHTA and CDR2 FQGNSA. CDR3 sequence: CASSLAGSAYEQFF. The full variable domain, its missing parts supplied by reference TRBV7-2 and TRBJ2-1, is GAGVSQSPSNKVTEKGKDVELRCDPISGHTALYWYRQSLGQGLEFLIYFQGNSAPDKSGLPSDRFSAERTGGSVSTLTIQRTQQEDSAVYLCASSLAGSAYEQFFGPGTRLTVL.